Below, 17 T cell receptor beta chains from the same sample are listed, as sequenced in a study of shared clonotypes between healthy human individuals. Generated by immunoSEQ multiplex PCR, the TCRdb table keeps only in-frame clones and is missing some. The table shows about 800,000 clones, with about 96% occurring only once. Naive CD8 cells were CD45RO-negative, positively selected for CCR7, excluding terminally differentiated effector memory CD45RA+ cells. Sequences were obtained from naive CD8+ T cells sorted from blood. The receptors shown here come from a man aged 25 to 45 in good health.

The chain recombines TRBV7-6 with TRBJ2-3; TRBD2 matches 8 bases. Germline CDR1 SGHVS, CDR2 FNYEAQ. The CDR3 covers 15 residues. V lost 0 bases and J lost 3; bases outside the gene matches: 2. Written as DNA, the CDR3 is TGTGCCAGCAGCTTAGCTAGCGGGAAAACAGATACGCAGTATTTT. It yields the protein CASSLASGKTDTQYF.

The genes are TRBV11-2 and TRBJ2-2; perhaps TRBD1 as D (6 bases). There are 16 residues in the CDR3. Germline V gene data show CDR1 as SGHAT and CDR2 as FQNNGV. V was shortened by 5 bases and J by 4 bases, with 17 bases between the two germline ends. This chain's CDR3 is CASSLSHRAGTGELFF. Here the CDR3 DNA reads TGTGCCAGCAGCCTATCGCACAGGGCAGGCACCGGGGAGCTGTTTTTT.

The V and J genes are TRBV15 and TRBJ1-1, with a possible D match to TRBD1 (5 bases). The CDR3 is made up of 13 amino acids. Germline CDR1 is LNHNV and CDR2 is YYDKDF (reference sequence). V was shortened by 6 bases and J by 1 base, with 9 bases between the two germline ends. The CDR3 reads CATRGDPNTEAFF. In DNA form, the CDR3 reads TGTGCCACCAGAGGGGACCCGAACACTGAAGCTTTCTTT.

This rearrangement joins TRBV20-1 to TRBJ2-7, with a possible D match to TRBD1 (6 bases). The CDR3 extends over 11 amino acids. Germline loops: CDR1 DFQATT, CDR2 SNEGSKA (reference sequence). V was trimmed by 6 bases and J by 7 bases, leaving 13 bases between them. In nucleotides, the CDR3 is TGCAGTGCCAACACAGGGTGGGAGCAGTACTTC. Protein product: CSANTGWEQYF.

J is TRBJ1-2 and V is TRBV13, with unresolved D. The CDR3 is 15 amino acids. The germline V gene has CDR1 PRHDT and CDR2 FYEKMQ (reference sequence). V lost 2 bases, J lost 3 bases, and 13 bases lay in between. This CDR3 is CASSLWVGDDYGYTF. Written as DNA, the CDR3 is TGTGCCAGCAGCTTATGGGTGGGCGACGACTATGGCTACACCTTC.

Written as DNA, the CDR3 is TGTGCCAGCAGTGAACCCTCCACTAGACGCGGAAACGGAGTAGGAGATCGTGTCAATGAGCAGTTCTTC. Translated: CASSEPSTRRGNGVGDRVNEQFF. V and J are TRBV6-1 and TRBJ2-1, with TRBD2 as a possible D gene (5 bases). This CDR3 is 23 amino acids long. Germline V gene sequence: CDR1 MNHNS, CDR2 SASEGT. The V end lost 2 bases, the J end lost 6 bases, and 38 bases lay between the germline ends.

The J gene is TRBJ2-7, the V gene TRBV27; perhaps TRBD2 as D (5 bases). The CDR3 extends over 12 amino acids. Per the germline V gene, CDR1 is MNHEY and CDR2 is SMNVEV (reference sequence). V lost 6 bases, J lost 2 bases, and 8 bases lay in between. The CDR3 nucleotides are TGTGCCAGCAGGCACGGGACCTACGAGCAGTACTTC. It is translated as CASRHGTYEQYF.

This rearrangement joins TRBV11-2 to TRBJ2-7; D remains unclear. Germline loops: CDR1 SGHAT, CDR2 FQNNGV. The CDR3 contains 15 residues. The V end lost 5 bases, the J end lost 3 bases, and 17 bases lay between the germline ends. The CDR3 coding sequence is TGTGCCAGCAGCCCGGGCCCTACAGAACGCTACGAGCAGTACTTC. Encoded protein: CASSPGPTERYEQYF.

This chain joins TRBV27 and TRBJ1-1; possibly TRBD1 for D (6 bases). The CDR3 sequence is 13 residues long. V lost 4 bases to trimming and J lost 7 bases, with 13 bases between them. Germline V gene sequence: CDR1 MNHEY, CDR2 SMNVEV (reference sequence). Here the CDR3 DNA reads TGTGCCAGCAGTTGGGGCAGGGGTCGTGAAGCTTTCTTT. This codes for CASSWGRGREAFF.

The sample holds one count of this clone. The J gene is TRBJ2-7, the V gene TRBV29-1, with D uncertain. Per germline, CDR1 SQVTM and CDR2 ANQGSEA. V was pared by 6 bases and J by 5 bases, with 11 bases between. The CDR3 runs to 11 residues. The CDR3 coding sequence is TGCAGCGTGGGGTTCAGCGACGAGCAGTACTTC. Protein sequence: CSVGFSDEQYF.

The rearrangement links TRBV5-1 to TRBJ2-1; D might be TRBD2 (6 bases). The CDR3 totals 15 residues. The V and J ends lost 0 bases and 6 bases respectively, with 13 bases between them. CDR1 and CDR2 (germline): SGHRS, YFSETQ. The CDR3: CASSLDGSPLNEQFF. The CDR3, as DNA: TGCGCCAGCAGCTTGGACGGGAGCCCCCTCAATGAGCAGTTCTTC.

This sequence joins TRBV12-1 and TRBJ1-1. TRBV12-1 constitutes a pseudogene. The CDR3 has 14 residues. CDR3 region: CASSSGPKNTEAFF. In DNA, the CDR3 is TGTGCCAGCAGCTCCGGACCGAAGAACACTGAAGCTTTCTTT.

The gene calls are TRBV29-1 and TRBJ1-1; 7 nucleotides line up with TRBD1. Germline V gives CDR1 SQVTM, CDR2 ANQGSEA. The V and J ends lost 2 bases and 0 bases, in that order; junction bases with no gene match: 9. There are 16 residues in the CDR3. CDR3 amino acids: CSVEFESGGMNTEAFF. CDR3 in DNA: TGCAGCGTTGAATTTGAGTCAGGGGGAATGAACACTGAAGCTTTCTTT.

V is TRBV7-9 and J is TRBJ2-3; 10 bases are shared with TRBD2. Losses at the gene ends were 5 bases for V and 0 bases for J; bases not matched to a gene: 5. The CDR3 is 16 residues long. CDR1 is SEHNR and CDR2 is FQNEAQ in the germline V gene (reference sequence). The CDR3 DNA reads as TGTGCCAGCAGCCATCGGACTAGCGGTAGCACAGATACGCAGTATTTT. This gives the protein CASSHRTSGSTDTQYF.

The chain is built from TRBV4-1 and TRBJ2-7, with TRBD1 matching 8 bases. The trim removed 2 bases at V and 0 bases at J, leaving 3 bases unmatched. Per the germline V gene, CDR1 is MGHRA and CDR2 is YSYEKL. CDR3 length equals 15 residues. This chain's CDR3 is CASSQLGQASYEQYF. The CDR3 bases are TGCGCCAGCAGCCAATTGGGACAGGCCTCCTACGAGCAGTACTTC.

This clone occurred once. The chain recombines TRBV28 with TRBJ1-1; D might be TRBD1 (5 bases). V lost 5 bases to trimming and J lost 0 bases, with 7 bases between them. This CDR3 has 13 residues. From germline, CDR1 is MDHEN and CDR2 SYDVKM. In DNA, the CDR3 is TGTGCCAGCAGTAAAGGGGTGAACACTGAAGCTTTCTTT. Amino acids: CASSKGVNTEAFF.

Written as DNA, the CDR3 is TGTGCCAGCAGTTTCTTGGGATACGAGCAGTACTTC. Amino acids: CASSFLGYEQYF. V and J are TRBV27 and TRBJ2-7; unclear D gene. Trimming pared 3 bases from V and 4 bases from J, leaving 7 bases between. CDR3 length: 12 amino acids. Germline assignment: CDR1 MNHEY and CDR2 SMNVEV (reference sequence).